The 14 T cell receptor beta chains given below trace back to one sample, sequenced in a study of T cells in localized non-small cell lung cancer. This table comes from immunoSEQ multiplex PCR, and its TCRdb copy is limited to in-frame clones, with some not included. The table shows tens of thousands of clones, with about 88% occurring only once. Sequences were derived from peripheral blood, sampled before any cancer treatment. The receptor source for this set is a woman between 35 and 75 years old with stage I lung adenocarcinoma.

The chain combines TRBV30 with TRBJ2-7; D is uncertain. Germline CDR1 and CDR2: GTSNPN and SVGIG (reference sequence). V was pared by 0 bases and J by 9 bases, with 15 bases between. This CDR3 region has 13 residues. The CDR3 region is CAWSVRVTGWQYF. In nucleotides, the CDR3 is TGTGCCTGGAGTGTACGGGTCACTGGGTGGCAGTACTTC.

The J gene is TRBJ2-2, the V gene TRBV16; D is possibly TRBD1 (5 bases). Between the trimmed V and J ends, which lost 2 bases and 6 bases, there was a span of 7 bases. From germline, CDR1 is KGHSY and CDR2 FQNENV. The CDR3 covers 13 residues. This CDR3 reads CASSQMGPGELFF. CDR3 bases: TGTGCCAGCAGCCAAATGGGGCCCGGGGAGCTGTTTTTT.

This chain joins TRBV9 and TRBJ2-5; TRBD2 matches at 8 bases. The CDR3 runs to 14 residues. CDR1 and CDR2 from the germline V gene are SGDLS and YYNGEE. V dropped 0 bases and J dropped 3; count of bases not matched to a gene: 1. The CDR3 loop is CASSVGLAKETQYF. The CDR3 DNA sequence: TGTGCCAGCAGCGTAGGACTAGCGAAAGAGACCCAGTACTTC.

The chain couples TRBV5-1 to TRBJ2-5; weak D call: TRBD2 (5 bases). Per the germline V gene, CDR1 is SGHRS and CDR2 is YFSETQ. The V end was cut by 2 bases, the J end by 1 base, with 9 bases between. This CDR3 spans 14 amino acids. CDR3 nucleotides: TGCGCCAGCAGCTTACTAGACCCCCAAGAGACCCAGTACTTC. The encoded protein is CASSLLDPQETQYF.

The chain uses TRBV7-6 and TRBJ2-5, with 9 bases lining up with TRBD1. CDR1 and CDR2 (germline): SGHVS, FNYEAQ. This CDR3 spans 14 amino acids. The ends lost 1 base at V and 4 bases at J; junction bases unmatched: 1. The CDR3 DNA follows: TGTGCCAGCAGCTTAGGGACAGGGGCAGAGACCCAGTACTTC. Amino acids: CASSLGTGAETQYF.

The chain links TRBV27 to TRBJ2-7; D is perhaps TRBD2 (6 bases). This CDR3 region has 14 residues. The germline gives CDR1 MNHEY, CDR2 SMNVEV (reference sequence). Between the trimmed V and J ends, which lost 5 bases and 0 bases, there was a span of 11 bases. CDR3 sequence reads: CASSPSGVSYEQYF. CDR3 nucleotides: TGTGCCAGCAGTCCGTCGGGAGTCTCCTACGAGCAGTACTTC.

This clone turned up a few times. The rearrangement links TRBV27 to TRBJ1-2, with 9 bases aligning to TRBD1. Germline V gene lookup returns CDR1 MNHEY and CDR2 SMNVEV (reference sequence). V shed 5 bases and J 2 bases; nucleotides not matched to a gene: 0. CDR3 size: 13 residues. This CDR3 is CASSDRGNYGYTF. The CDR3 DNA reads TGTGCCAGCAGTGACAGGGGGAACTATGGCTACACCTTC.

The chain employs TRBV6-5 and TRBJ2-7, with 8 nucleotides matching TRBD1. The CDR3 has 15 amino acids. CDR1 is MNHEY, CDR2 SVGAGI, per germline. Losses at the gene ends were 5 bases for V and 2 bases for J; bases not matched to a gene: 8. The CDR3 region is CASSPSGTGAYEQYF. As DNA, the CDR3 is TGTGCCAGCAGTCCTTCTGGGACAGGAGCCTACGAGCAGTACTTC.

V usage is TRBV5-1 and J usage is TRBJ1-1, with D perhaps matching TRBD1 (5 bases). V lost 3 bases to trimming and J lost 0 bases, with 12 bases between them. Germline CDR1 and CDR2: SGHRS and YFSETQ. This CDR3 has 15 amino acids. CDR3 nucleotides: TGCGCCAGCAGCTCAACACAGGCCATGAACACTGAAGCTTTCTTT. Protein: CASSSTQAMNTEAFF.

This chain links TRBV19 with TRBJ2-3; D gene unclear. The CDR3 runs 14 residues. V gave up 5 bases and J gave up 2 bases, with 11 bases separating them. Germline V CDR1 and CDR2: LNHDA, SQIVND (reference sequence). CDR3 nucleotide sequence: TGTGCCAGTAGTTCCCACACAGTCACAGATACGCAGTATTTT. It codes for CASSSHTVTDTQYF.

The chain uses TRBV29-1 and TRBJ2-5; D ambiguous. Trimming took 5 bases from V and 0 from J, leaving 10 bases between them. CDR1 SQVTM and CDR2 ANQGSEA come from the germline V gene. This CDR3 comprises 13 residues. CDR3 sequence reads: CSVRDWYQETQYF. The CDR3 region has the DNA TGCAGCGTTCGCGACTGGTACCAAGAGACCCAGTACTTC.

The chain recombines TRBV2 with TRBJ1-2, with D uncertain. CDR1 is SNHLY, CDR2 FYNNEI, per germline. CDR3 size: 14 residues. Trimming stripped 6 bases from V and 1 base from J, with 12 bases between. The CDR3 spells CASRGVSFNYGYTF. The DNA of the CDR3 is TGTGCCAGCAGAGGCGTCTCCTTTAACTATGGCTACACCTTC.

This clone was observed once. J is TRBJ1-1 and V is TRBV6-1, with D possibly matching TRBD1 (6 bases). The CDR3 spans 15 residues. Trimming pared 1 base from V and 5 bases from J, leaving 14 bases between. Germline values: CDR1 MNHNS, CDR2 SASEGT. The chain's CDR3 is CASSEGQVRRTEAFF. In nucleotides, the CDR3 is TGTGCCAGCAGTGAAGGACAGGTCAGGAGGACTGAAGCTTTCTTT.

The J gene is TRBJ1-1, the V gene TRBV19, with TRBD1 identical over 7 bases. V was clipped by 6 bases and J by 0 bases; unmatched bases: 10. The CDR3 runs 16 residues. Germline CDR1 LNHDA, CDR2 SQIVND (reference sequence). CDR3 DNA sequence: TGTGCCAGTAGCTCTCCGGGACAGTCAATGAACACTGAAGCTTTCTTT. Encoded protein: CASSSPGQSMNTEAFF.